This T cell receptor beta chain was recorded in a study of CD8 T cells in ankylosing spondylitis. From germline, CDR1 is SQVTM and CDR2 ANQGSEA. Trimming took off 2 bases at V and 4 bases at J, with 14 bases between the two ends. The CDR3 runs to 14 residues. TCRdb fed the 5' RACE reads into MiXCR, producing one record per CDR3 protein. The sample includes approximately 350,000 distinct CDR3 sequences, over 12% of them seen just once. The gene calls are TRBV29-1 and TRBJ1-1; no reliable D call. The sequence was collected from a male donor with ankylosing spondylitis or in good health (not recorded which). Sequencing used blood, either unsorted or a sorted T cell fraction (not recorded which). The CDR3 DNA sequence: TGCAGCGTTGAATCGCGTGGAGGGAGCACTGAAGCTTTCTTT. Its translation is CSVESRGGSTEAFF.